Following are 11 T cell receptor beta chains from one sample sequenced in a study of OX40 agonist ivuxolimab in advanced cancers. Produced via immunoSEQ multiplex PCR; TCRdb's table is partial and in-frame only. Of tens of thousands of clones listed, approximately 94% were seen once; the top ten hold more than 13%. Sequenced here: CD4+ or CD8+ T cells sorted from blood, sampled in a trial of the OX40 agonist ivuxolimab. These receptors came from an adult with an advanced solid tumor such as melanoma, head and neck, liver or kidney cancer.

The gene calls are TRBV27 and TRBJ1-5, with D uncertain. The CDR3 runs to 13 residues. Trimming left V 3 bases short and J 4 bases short, with 7 bases between. In germline, CDR1 is MNHEY, CDR2 SMNVEV (reference sequence). In DNA, the CDR3 is TGTGCCAGCAGTTTCCGGCGTAATCAGCCCCAGCATTTT. It codes for CASSFRRNQPQHF.

The J gene is TRBJ1-3, the V gene TRBV4-1; no clear D. This CDR3 region has 16 residues. Germline CDR1 MGHRA, CDR2 YSYEKL. V lost 0 bases and J lost 0, with 9 bases in between. For the CDR3, the DNA is TGCGCCAGCAGCCAAGATCACATAAACTCTGGAAACACCATATATTTT. Protein product: CASSQDHINSGNTIYF.

This clone was seen just once. This chain connects TRBV29-1 to TRBJ2-7; D may correspond to TRBD1 or TRBD2 (5 bases each). Trimming shortened V by 6 bases and J by 5 bases, and 17 bases separated the two germline ends. The germline gives CDR1 SQVTM, CDR2 ANQGSEA. This CDR3 has 13 residues. In DNA, the CDR3 is TGCAGCGTGGGGGTAGGCCCCAGGGACGAGCAGTACTTC. Amino acid sequence: CSVGVGPRDEQYF.

The chain links TRBV4-1 to TRBJ2-3; tentative D call: TRBD2 (6 bases). The germline V gene encodes CDR1 MGHRA and CDR2 YSYEKL. V was pared by 3 bases and J by 0 bases, with 13 bases between. The CDR3 covers 16 residues. In DNA, the CDR3 is TGCGCCAGCAGCCAGGCTTTGGGGGGTAGCACAGATACGCAGTATTTT. It yields the protein CASSQALGGSTDTQYF.

The rearrangement uses TRBV28 and TRBJ2-1, with D possibly being TRBD1 or TRBD2 (5 bases each). Trimming took off 4 bases at V and 5 bases at J, with 12 bases between the two ends. The CDR3 spans 14 residues. In germline, CDR1 is MDHEN, CDR2 SYDVKM. CDR3 DNA: TGTGCCAGCAGTTCCTTAGGGACCCACAATGAGCAGTTCTTC. It is translated as CASSSLGTHNEQFF.

The chain couples TRBV5-1 to TRBJ1-1; maybe TRBD1 (5 bases). The CDR3 has 15 amino acids. Germline V gives CDR1 SGHRS, CDR2 YFSETQ. V was cut by 4 bases and J by 1 base, with 14 bases left in between. CDR3 nucleotide sequence: TGCGCCAGCAGCCCGCCGACGGGGCCGAACACTGAAGCTTTCTTT. It translates to CASSPPTGPNTEAFF.

J is TRBJ1-2 and V is TRBV27; 8 positions agree with TRBD1. From germline, CDR1 is MNHEY and CDR2 SMNVEV (reference sequence). There are 13 residues in the CDR3. The junction had 12 bases not matched to a gene; V was cut back by 11 bases and J by 7 bases. The CDR3 protein is CAGVDREGFGYTF. CDR3 bases: TGTGCCGGGGTGGACAGGGAGGGTTTTGGCTACACCTTC.

The CDR3 sequence is CASSLTAGTPNNEQFF. The CDR3 DNA is TGTGCCAGCAGCTTAACGGCAGGAACCCCAAACAATGAGCAGTTCTTC. The chain couples TRBV7-3 to TRBJ2-1; D gene ambiguous. The germline CDR1 and CDR2 sequences are SGHTA and FQGTGA. This CDR3 comprises 16 residues. Trimming took 0 bases from V and 5 from J, leaving 14 bases between them. The entire variable domain, with the rest obtained from reference TRBV7-3 and TRBJ2-1, is as follows: GAGVSQTPSNKVTEKGKYVELRCDPISGHTALYWYRQSLGQGPEFLIYFQGTGAADDSGLPNDRFFAVRPEGSVSTLKIQRTERGDSAVYLCASSLTAGTPNNEQFFGPGTRLTVL.

This chain uses TRBV11-2 with TRBJ1-4, with D unclear. The V end lost 0 bases, the J end lost 11 bases, and 7 bases lay between the germline ends. CDR1 and CDR2 from the germline V gene are SGHAT and FQNNGV. The CDR3 runs 12 residues. The CDR3 sequence: CASSLDSMKLFF. The CDR3 bases are TGTGCCAGCAGCTTAGATTCGATGAAACTGTTTTTT.

The V and J genes are TRBV11-2 and TRBJ2-5; 10 nucleotides line up with TRBD2. CDR3 length: 15 residues. Germline CDR1 reads SGHAT; CDR2 reads FQNNGV. V trimming: 1 base; J trimming: 4 bases; junction bases outside the gene matches: 3. This CDR3 is CASSLVLAGVETQYF. In DNA form, the CDR3 reads TGTGCCAGCAGCTTAGTGCTAGCGGGAGTAGAGACCCAGTACTTC.

This clone was seen only once. The chain recombines TRBV6-5 with TRBJ1-5; the D is unclear. The length of the CDR3 is 13 residues. Germline V gene lookup returns CDR1 MNHEY and CDR2 SVGAGI. The V gene lost 0 bases and the J gene lost 4 bases, with 4 bases spanning the gap. Written as DNA, the CDR3 is TGTGCCAGCAGTTACTCTGCTAATCAGCCCCAGCATTTT. Translated, it gives CASSYSANQPQHF.